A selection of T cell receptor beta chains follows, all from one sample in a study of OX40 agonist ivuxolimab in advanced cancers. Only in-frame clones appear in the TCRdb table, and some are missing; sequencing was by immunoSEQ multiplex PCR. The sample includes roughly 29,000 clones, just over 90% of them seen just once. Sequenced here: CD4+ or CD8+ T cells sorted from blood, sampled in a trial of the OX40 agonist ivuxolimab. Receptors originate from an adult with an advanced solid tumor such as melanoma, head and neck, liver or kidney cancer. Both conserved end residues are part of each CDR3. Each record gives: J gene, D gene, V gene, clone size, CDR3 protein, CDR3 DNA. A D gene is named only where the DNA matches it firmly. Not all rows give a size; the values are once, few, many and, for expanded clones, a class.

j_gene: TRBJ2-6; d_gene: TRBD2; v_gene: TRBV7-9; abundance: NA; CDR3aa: CASSLGSVAGVSGANVLTF; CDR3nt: TGTGCCAGCAGCTTGGGGTCCGTTGCGGGAGTCTCTGGGGCCAACGTCCTGACTTTC
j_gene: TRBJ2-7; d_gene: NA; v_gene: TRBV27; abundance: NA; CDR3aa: CASGYEQYF; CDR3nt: TGTGCCAGCGGTTACGAGCAGTACTTC
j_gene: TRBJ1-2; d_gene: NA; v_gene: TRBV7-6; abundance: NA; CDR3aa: CASSLGRNYGYTF; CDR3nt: TGTGCCAGCAGCTTGGGACGGAACTATGGCTACACCTTC
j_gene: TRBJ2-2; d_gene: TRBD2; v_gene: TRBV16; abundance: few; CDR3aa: CASSDTSGSNTGELFF; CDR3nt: TGTGCCAGCAGCGATACTAGCGGGAGTAACACCGGGGAGCTGTTTTTT
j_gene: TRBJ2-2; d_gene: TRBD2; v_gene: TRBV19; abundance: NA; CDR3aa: CASSVNRWTSGISNTGELFF; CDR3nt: TGTGCCAGTAGTGTCAACCGGTGGACTAGCGGGATTTCTAACACCGGGGAGCTGTTTTTT
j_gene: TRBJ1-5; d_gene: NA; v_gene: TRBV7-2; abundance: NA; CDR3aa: CASSSSVGQGITQPQHF; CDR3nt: TGTGCCAGCAGCTCATCCGTAGGGCAGGGGATAACTCAGCCCCAGCATTTT
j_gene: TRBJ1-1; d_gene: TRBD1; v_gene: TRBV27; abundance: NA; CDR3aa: CASSTRTGGVEAFF; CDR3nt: TGTGCCAGCAGTACCCGGACAGGGGGCGTTGAAGCTTTCTTT
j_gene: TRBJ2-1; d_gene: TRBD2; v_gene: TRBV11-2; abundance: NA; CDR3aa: CASSSGGTPLNEQFF; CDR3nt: TGTGCCAGCAGCAGCGGGGGGACCCCGCTCAATGAGCAGTTCTTC
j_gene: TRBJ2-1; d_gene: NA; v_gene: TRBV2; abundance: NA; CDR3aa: CASSEAPSFEFF; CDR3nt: TGTGCCAGCAGTGAAGCTCCTAGCTTCGAGTTCTTC
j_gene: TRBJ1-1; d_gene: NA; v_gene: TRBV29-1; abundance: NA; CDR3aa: CSVEWYEWVNTEAFF; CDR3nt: TGCAGCGTTGAATGGTATGAATGGGTGAACACTGAAGCTTTCTTT